The 17 T cell receptor beta chains in this list originate from one sample, sequenced in a study of cytomegalovirus exposure and HLA in healthy donors. PCR used 60 Vbeta primers and 13 Jbeta primers. The assay was immunoSEQ multiplex PCR, and TCRdb's table has in-frame clones only and misses some. The sample yields 100,000 to 120,000 clones, about 77% seen once. The sequenced material came from PBMCs. Receptors were obtained from a woman aged 25-40 years in good health and CMV-seropositive.

The J gene is TRBJ1-2, the V gene TRBV11-3; possible D gene TRBD1, 6 bases. Germline V gene data show CDR1 as SGHNT and CDR2 as YENEEA. Trimming stripped 0 bases from V and 4 bases from J, with 18 bases between. The CDR3 length is 17 residues. CDR3 DNA: TGTGCCAGCAGCTTAGAGAGCCGGACAGAAGAAACCTATGGCTACACCTTC. Its protein is CASSLESRTEETYGYTF.

The chain combines TRBV11-2 with TRBJ1-2; possibly TRBD1 for D (6 bases). The CDR3 covers 16 residues. The germline CDR1 and CDR2 sequences are SGHAT and FQNNGV. Trimming removed 5 bases at V and 6 bases at J, with 22 bases between. CDR3 protein: CASSRGDRTVLDGYTF. CDR3 in DNA: TGTGCCAGCAGCCGGGGGGATCGGACAGTACTGGATGGCTACACCTTC.

This chain uses TRBV7-2 with TRBJ2-5, with TRBD2 matching 10 bases. Germline CDR1 and CDR2: SGHTA and FQGNSA. The trim removed 2 bases at V and 5 bases at J, leaving 5 bases unmatched. The CDR3 has 15 residues. CDR3 protein: CASSLFLAGEETQYF. The CDR3 DNA follows: TGTGCCAGCAGCTTATTCCTAGCGGGAGAGGAGACCCAGTACTTC. Full variable domain (missing parts from reference TRBV7-2 and TRBJ2-5): GAGVSQSPSNKVTEKGKDVELRCDPISGHTALYWYRQSLGQGLEFLIYFQGNSAPDKSGLPSDRFSAERTGGSVSTLTIQRTQQEDSAVYLCASSLFLAGEETQYFGPGTRLLVL.

In its sample, this clone was seen a few times. CDR3 in amino acids: CASSTSSGRDIQYF. CDR3 nucleotide sequence: TGTGCCAGCAGCACCTCTAGCGGGAGAGACATTCAGTACTTC. This sequence joins TRBV7-9 and TRBJ2-4; TRBD2 matches 10 bases. CDR1 and CDR2 from the germline V gene are SEHNR and FQNEAQ (reference sequence). This CDR3 is built from 14 residues. V lost 5 bases, J lost 8 bases, and 6 bases stayed unmatched.

In its sample, this clone was seen once. The chain couples TRBV25-1 to TRBJ2-3, with D uncertain. Germline V gene sequence: CDR1 MGHDK, CDR2 SYGVNS. The CDR3 loop spans 11 amino acids. V lost 8 bases, J lost 5 bases, and 8 bases lay in between. The DNA for the CDR3 is TGTGCCAGCGCGCCTGGAGATACGCAGTATTTT. It translates to CASAPGDTQYF.

This rearrangement joins TRBV19 to TRBJ1-4, with D possibly being TRBD1 (6 bases). Deletions cut 7 bases from V and 7 bases from J, with 19 bases between. CDR1 LNHDA and CDR2 SQIVND come from the germline V gene (reference sequence). The length of the CDR3 is 15 residues. CDR3 sequence reads: CASTVGTGGVEKLFF. The CDR3 region has the DNA TGTGCCAGTACCGTCGGGACGGGGGGCGTTGAAAAACTGTTTTTT.

In its sample, this clone was seen a few times. The chain joins TRBV6-1 to TRBJ1-6, with D unresolved. The CDR3 sequence is 17 residues long. Trimming left V 2 bases short and J 2 bases short, with 13 bases between. Germline V gives CDR1 MNHNS, CDR2 SASEGT. The CDR3 is CASSELGVGAYNSPLHF. The CDR3 DNA reads TGTGCCAGCAGTGAACTCGGGGTAGGCGCCTATAATTCACCCCTCCACTTT.

V is TRBV10-3 and J is TRBJ2-2; TRBD2 matches at 8 bases. This CDR3 spans 15 amino acids. Germline CDR1 ENHRY, CDR2 SYGVKD. V lost 2 bases and J lost 7; bases outside the gene matches: 6. Written as DNA, the CDR3 is TGTGCCATCAGTGAGAGCGGGAGTGCGGTCGGGGAGCTGTTTTTT. It specifies CAISESGSAVGELFF.

The rearrangement links TRBV25-1 to TRBJ1-5, with TRBD1 matching over 9 bases. From germline, CDR1 is MGHDK and CDR2 SYGVNS. This CDR3 spans 15 amino acids. Trimming cost V 4 bases and J 6 bases; bases outside gene matches: 7. Here the CDR3 DNA reads TGTGCCAGCAGTGGGACAGGGGATCCGGGTCAGCCCCAGCATTTT. This translates into CASSGTGDPGQPQHF.

J is TRBJ2-7 and V is TRBV15; 12 nucleotides align to TRBD2. The ends lost 3 bases at V and 2 bases at J; junction bases unmatched: 8. CDR1 is LNHNV, CDR2 YYDKDF, per germline (reference sequence). This CDR3 comprises 17 residues. Written as DNA, the CDR3 is TGTGCCACCAGCAGCGGGACTAGCGGGCGCCGAGCCTACGAGCAGTACTTC. Its protein is CATSSGTSGRRAYEQYF.

This chain links TRBV7-2 with TRBJ2-7, with D unresolved. The germline CDR1 and CDR2 sequences are SGHTA and FQGNSA. Trimming stripped 0 bases from V and 3 bases from J, with 9 bases between. The CDR3 is 14 residues long. In nucleotides, the CDR3 is TGTGCCAGCAGCTTAGCCCCAGGCGTCTACGAGCAGTACTTC. The encoded protein is CASSLAPGVYEQYF.

The chain combines TRBV5-1 with TRBJ2-7; unclear D gene. V was pared by 2 bases and J by 0 bases, with 12 bases between. The CDR3 is made up of 15 amino acids. Germline CDR1 SGHRS, CDR2 YFSETQ. DNA of the CDR3: TGCGCCAGCAGCTTAGCGCTCTCAGTCTCCTACGAGCAGTACTTC. Its protein is CASSLALSVSYEQYF.

The chain is built from TRBV19 and TRBJ1-2; D possibly corresponds to TRBD1 (6 bases). The V and J ends lost 4 bases and 8 bases respectively, with 14 bases between them. This CDR3 spans 13 amino acids. Germline V CDR1 and CDR2: LNHDA, SQIVND (reference sequence). This CDR3 is CASSTHRVKGYTF. Written as DNA, the CDR3 is TGTGCCAGTAGTACCCACAGGGTTAAGGGCTACACCTTC. The full variable domain, rest sourced from reference TRBV19 and TRBJ1-2, is DGGITQSPKYLFRKEGQNVTLSCEQNLNHDAMYWYRQDPGQGLRLIYYSQIVNDFQKGDIAEGYSVSREKKESFPLTVTSAQKNPTAFYLCASSTHRVKGYTFGSGTRLTVV.

The CDR3 protein is CASSASGTSGETQYF. CDR3 DNA: TGTGCCAGCAGCGCCTCCGGGACTAGCGGAGAGACCCAGTACTTC. The chain has TRBV9 and TRBJ2-5; 11 bases are shared with TRBD2. Germline loops: CDR1 SGDLS, CDR2 YYNGEE. The CDR3 is 15 residues long. V was clipped by 3 bases and J by 4 bases; unmatched bases: 5.

This clone was detected only a few times. This rearrangement joins TRBV29-1 to TRBJ1-1; 7 bases line up with TRBD1. Germline lookup yields CDR1 SQVTM and CDR2 ANQGSEA. Trimming removed 2 bases from V and 6 bases from J; junction bases left unmatched: 9. This CDR3 has 14 residues. CDR3 sequence reads: CSVETPTGFSEAFF. The CDR3 DNA sequence: TGCAGCGTTGAAACCCCGACAGGGTTCTCTGAAGCTTTCTTT.

The chain uses TRBV5-1 and TRBJ2-6; D gene unclear. Germline V gives CDR1 SGHRS, CDR2 YFSETQ. Trimming shortened V by 1 base and J by 4 bases, and 6 bases separated the two germline ends. CDR3 length: 14 residues. This CDR3 is CASSLLSGANVLTF. The CDR3 nucleotides read TGCGCCAGCAGCTTGCTGTCCGGGGCCAACGTCCTGACTTTC. The full variable domain, completed using reference TRBV5-1 and TRBJ2-6, is KAGVTQTPRYLIKTRGQQVTLSCSPISGHRSVSWYQQTPGQGLQFLFEYFSETQRNKGNFPGRFSGRQFSNSRSEMNVSTLELGDSALYLCASSLLSGANVLTFGAGSRLTVL.

This chain joins TRBV4-1 and TRBJ2-3, with no clear D. Deletions cut 1 base from V and 2 bases from J, with 7 bases between. The CDR3 length is 14 residues. Germline-derived CDR1 and CDR2 are MGHRA and YSYEKL. CDR3 in amino acids: CASSQVRYTDTQYF. As DNA, the CDR3 is TGCGCCAGCAGCCAAGTACGGTACACAGATACGCAGTATTTT.